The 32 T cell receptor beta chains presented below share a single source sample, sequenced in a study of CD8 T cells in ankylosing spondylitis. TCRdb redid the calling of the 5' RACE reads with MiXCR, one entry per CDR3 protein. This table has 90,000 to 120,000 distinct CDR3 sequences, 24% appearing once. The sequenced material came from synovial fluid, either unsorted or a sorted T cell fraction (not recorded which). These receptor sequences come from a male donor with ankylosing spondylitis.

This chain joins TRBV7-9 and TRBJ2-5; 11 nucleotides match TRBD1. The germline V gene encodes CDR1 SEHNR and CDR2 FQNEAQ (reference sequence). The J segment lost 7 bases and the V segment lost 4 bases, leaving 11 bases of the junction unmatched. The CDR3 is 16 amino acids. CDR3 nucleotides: TGTGCCAGCAGCTCCAGCGGGACAGGGGGAAGAGGGACCCAGTACTTC. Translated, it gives CASSSSGTGGRGTQYF.

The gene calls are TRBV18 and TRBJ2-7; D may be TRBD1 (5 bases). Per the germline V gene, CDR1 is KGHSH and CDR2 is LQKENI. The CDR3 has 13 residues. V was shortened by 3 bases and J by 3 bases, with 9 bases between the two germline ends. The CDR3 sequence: CASSPTVNYEQYV. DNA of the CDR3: TGTGCCAGCTCACCGACAGTTAACTACGAGCAGTACGTC.

DNA of the CDR3: TGTGCCAGCCAGGGGGTCCACGAGCAGTACTTC. Residues: CASQGVHEQYF. The rearrangement links TRBV6-1 to TRBJ2-7, with TRBD1 matching over 7 bases. With V trimmed by 8 bases and J by 5 bases, 3 bases remained unmatched. Germline CDR1 is MNHNS and CDR2 is SASEGT. There are 11 residues in the CDR3.

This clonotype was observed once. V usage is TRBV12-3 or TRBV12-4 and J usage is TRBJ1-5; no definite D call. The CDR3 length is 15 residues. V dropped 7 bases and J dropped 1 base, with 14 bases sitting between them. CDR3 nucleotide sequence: TGTGCCAGCAATCCGGGAACGGCCAGCAATCAGCCCCAGCATTTT. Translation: CASNPGTASNQPQHF.

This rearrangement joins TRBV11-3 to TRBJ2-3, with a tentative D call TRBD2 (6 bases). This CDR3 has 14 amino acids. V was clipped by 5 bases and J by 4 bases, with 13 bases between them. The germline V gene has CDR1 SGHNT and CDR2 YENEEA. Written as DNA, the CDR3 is TGTGCCAGCAGCCCCGGGGACTTATCAGATACGCAGTATTTT. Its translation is CASSPGDLSDTQYF.

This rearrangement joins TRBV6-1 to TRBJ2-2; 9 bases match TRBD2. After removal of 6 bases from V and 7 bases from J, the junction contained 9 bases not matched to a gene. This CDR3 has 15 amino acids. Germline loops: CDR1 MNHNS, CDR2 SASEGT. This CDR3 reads CASRTTSGHGGELFF. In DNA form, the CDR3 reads TGTGCCAGCAGAACCACTAGCGGGCATGGCGGGGAGCTGTTTTTT.

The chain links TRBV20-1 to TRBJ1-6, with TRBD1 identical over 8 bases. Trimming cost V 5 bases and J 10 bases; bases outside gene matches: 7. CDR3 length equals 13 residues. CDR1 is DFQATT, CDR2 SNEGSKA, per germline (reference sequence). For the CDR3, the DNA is TGCAGTGCTGGACAGGGAGTGAACTCACCCCTCCACTTT. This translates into CSAGQGVNSPLHF.

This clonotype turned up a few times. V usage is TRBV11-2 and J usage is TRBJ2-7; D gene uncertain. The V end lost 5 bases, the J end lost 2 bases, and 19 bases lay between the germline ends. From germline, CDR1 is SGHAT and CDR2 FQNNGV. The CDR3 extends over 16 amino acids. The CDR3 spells CASSPTPFEVPYEQYF. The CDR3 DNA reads TGTGCCAGCAGCCCCACCCCATTTGAGGTGCCCTACGAGCAGTACTTC.

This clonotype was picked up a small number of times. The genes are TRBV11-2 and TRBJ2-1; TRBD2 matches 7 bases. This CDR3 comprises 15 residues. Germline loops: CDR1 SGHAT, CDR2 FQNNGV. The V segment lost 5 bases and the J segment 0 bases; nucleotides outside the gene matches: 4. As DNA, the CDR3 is TGTGCCAGCAGCCTGAGCGGGGCCTCCTACAATGAGCAGTTCTTC. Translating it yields CASSLSGASYNEQFF.

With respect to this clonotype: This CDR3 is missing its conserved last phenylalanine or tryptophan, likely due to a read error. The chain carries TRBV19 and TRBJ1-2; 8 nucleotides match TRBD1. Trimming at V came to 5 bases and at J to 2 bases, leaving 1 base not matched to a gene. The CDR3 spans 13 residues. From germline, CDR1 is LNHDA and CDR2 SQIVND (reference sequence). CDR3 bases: TGTGCCAGTAGTCGACAGGGGAACTATGGCTACACCATC. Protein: CASSRQGNYGYTI.

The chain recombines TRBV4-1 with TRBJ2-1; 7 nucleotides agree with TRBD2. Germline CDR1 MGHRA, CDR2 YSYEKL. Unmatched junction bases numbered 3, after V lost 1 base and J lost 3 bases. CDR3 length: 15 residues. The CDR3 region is CASSQGAGFYNEQFF. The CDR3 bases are TGCGCCAGCAGCCAAGGAGCGGGGTTCTACAATGAGCAGTTCTTC.

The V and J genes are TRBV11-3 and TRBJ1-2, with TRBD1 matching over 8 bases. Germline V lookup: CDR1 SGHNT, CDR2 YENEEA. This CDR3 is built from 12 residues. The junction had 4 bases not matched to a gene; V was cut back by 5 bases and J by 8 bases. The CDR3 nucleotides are TGTGCCAGCAGCGAGACAGGGGACGGCTACACCTTC. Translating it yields CASSETGDGYTF. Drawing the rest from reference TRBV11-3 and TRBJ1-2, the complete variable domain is EAGVVQSPRYKIIEKKQPVAFWCNPISGHNTLYWYLQNLGQGPELLIRYENEEAVDDSQLPKDRFSAERLKGVDSTLKIQPAELGDSAVYLCASSETGDGYTFGSGTRLTVV.

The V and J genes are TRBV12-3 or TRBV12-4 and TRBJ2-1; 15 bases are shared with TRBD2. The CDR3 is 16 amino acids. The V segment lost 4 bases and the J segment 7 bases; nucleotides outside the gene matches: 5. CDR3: CASSSGTSGRRNEQFF. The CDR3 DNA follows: TGTGCCAGCAGTTCCGGGACTAGCGGGAGGAGGAATGAGCAGTTCTTC.

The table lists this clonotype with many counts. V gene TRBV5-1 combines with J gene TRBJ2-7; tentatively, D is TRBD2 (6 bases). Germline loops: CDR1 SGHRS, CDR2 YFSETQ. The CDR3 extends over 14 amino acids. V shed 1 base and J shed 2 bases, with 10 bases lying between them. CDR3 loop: CASSLLGGTYEQYF. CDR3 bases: TGCGCCAGCAGCTTGTTGGGAGGAACCTACGAGCAGTACTTC.

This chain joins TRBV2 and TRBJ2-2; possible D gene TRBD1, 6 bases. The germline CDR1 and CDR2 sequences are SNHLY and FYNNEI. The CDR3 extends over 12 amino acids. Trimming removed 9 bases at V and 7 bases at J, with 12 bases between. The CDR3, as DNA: TGTGCCAGTCAGGGGACGGGCGGGGAGCTGTTTTTT. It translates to CASQGTGGELFF.

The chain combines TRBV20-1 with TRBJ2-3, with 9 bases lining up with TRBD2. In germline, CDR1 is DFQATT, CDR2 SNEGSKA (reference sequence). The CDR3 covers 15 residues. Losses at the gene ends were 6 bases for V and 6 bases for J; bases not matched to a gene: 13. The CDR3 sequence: CSANGAGGPGDTQYF. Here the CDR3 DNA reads TGCAGTGCGAACGGAGCGGGAGGACCTGGGGATACGCAGTATTTT.

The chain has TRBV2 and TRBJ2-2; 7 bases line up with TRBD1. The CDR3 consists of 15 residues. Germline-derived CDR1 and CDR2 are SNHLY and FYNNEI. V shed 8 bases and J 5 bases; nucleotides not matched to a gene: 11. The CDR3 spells CASSPRSGGTGELFF. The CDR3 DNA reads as TGTGCCAGCTCTCCGCGGTCAGGGGGTACCGGGGAGCTGTTTTTT.

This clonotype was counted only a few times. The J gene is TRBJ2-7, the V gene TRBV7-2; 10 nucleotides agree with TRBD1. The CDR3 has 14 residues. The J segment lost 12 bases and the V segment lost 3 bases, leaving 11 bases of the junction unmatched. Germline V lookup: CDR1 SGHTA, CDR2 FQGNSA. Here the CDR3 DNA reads TGTGCCAGCAGCTTGATCGGGACAGGGGCGAAGTGGTACGTC. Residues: CASSLIGTGAKWYV.

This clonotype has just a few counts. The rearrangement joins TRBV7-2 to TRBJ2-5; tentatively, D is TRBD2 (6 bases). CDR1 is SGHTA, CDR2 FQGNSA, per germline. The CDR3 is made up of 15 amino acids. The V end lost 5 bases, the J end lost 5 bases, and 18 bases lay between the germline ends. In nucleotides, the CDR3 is TGTGCCAGCAGCAAGGAGGGGAGGATCCTGGAGACCCAGTACTTC. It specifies CASSKEGRILETQYF.

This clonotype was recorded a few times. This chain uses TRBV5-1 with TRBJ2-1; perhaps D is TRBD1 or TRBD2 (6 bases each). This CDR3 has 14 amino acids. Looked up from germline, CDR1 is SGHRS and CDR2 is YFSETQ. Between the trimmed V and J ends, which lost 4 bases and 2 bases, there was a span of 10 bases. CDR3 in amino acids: CASSPGDTYNEQFF. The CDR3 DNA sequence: TGCGCCAGCAGCCCGGGGGACACCTACAATGAGCAGTTCTTC.

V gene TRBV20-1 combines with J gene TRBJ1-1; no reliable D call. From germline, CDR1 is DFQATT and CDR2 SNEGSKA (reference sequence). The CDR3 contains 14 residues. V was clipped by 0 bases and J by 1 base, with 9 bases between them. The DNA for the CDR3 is TGCAGTGCTAGAGACCCTGGGCGGAACACTGAAGCTTTCTTT. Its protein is CSARDPGRNTEAFF.

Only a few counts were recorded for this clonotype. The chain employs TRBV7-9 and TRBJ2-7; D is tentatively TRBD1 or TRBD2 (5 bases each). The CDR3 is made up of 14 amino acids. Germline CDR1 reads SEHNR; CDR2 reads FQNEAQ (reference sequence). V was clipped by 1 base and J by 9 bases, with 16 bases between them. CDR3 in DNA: TGTGCCAGCAGCTTAGGGGCCGGGACCTCTCGGCAGTACGTC. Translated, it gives CASSLGAGTSRQYV.

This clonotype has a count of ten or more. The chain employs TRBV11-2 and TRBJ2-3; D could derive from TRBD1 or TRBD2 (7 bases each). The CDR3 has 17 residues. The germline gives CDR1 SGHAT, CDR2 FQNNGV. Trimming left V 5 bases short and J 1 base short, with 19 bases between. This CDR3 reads CASSPGGGSLGTDTQYF. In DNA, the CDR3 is TGTGCCAGCAGCCCAGGGGGGGGAAGCTTGGGCACAGATACGCAGTATTTT.

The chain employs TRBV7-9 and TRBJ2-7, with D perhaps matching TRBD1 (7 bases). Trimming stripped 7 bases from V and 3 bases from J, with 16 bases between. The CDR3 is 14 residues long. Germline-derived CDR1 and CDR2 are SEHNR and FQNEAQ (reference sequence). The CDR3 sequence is CASTPGGSNYEQYF. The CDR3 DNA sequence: TGTGCCAGCACGCCAGGGGGGTCCAACTACGAGCAGTACTTC.

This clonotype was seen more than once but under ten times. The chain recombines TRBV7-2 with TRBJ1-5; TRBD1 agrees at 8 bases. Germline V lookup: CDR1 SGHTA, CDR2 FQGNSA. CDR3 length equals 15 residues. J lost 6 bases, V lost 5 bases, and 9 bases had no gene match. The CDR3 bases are TGTGCCAGCAGCCAGGGGGCGCGGGAAGGTCAGCCCCAGCATTTT. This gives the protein CASSQGAREGQPQHF.

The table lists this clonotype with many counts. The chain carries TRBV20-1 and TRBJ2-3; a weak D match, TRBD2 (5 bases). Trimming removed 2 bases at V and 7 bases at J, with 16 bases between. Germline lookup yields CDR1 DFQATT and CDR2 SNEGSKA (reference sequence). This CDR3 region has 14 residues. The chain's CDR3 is CSARTSGRTNTQYF. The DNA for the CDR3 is TGCAGTGCTAGAACCAGCGGCCGCACGAATACGCAGTATTTT.

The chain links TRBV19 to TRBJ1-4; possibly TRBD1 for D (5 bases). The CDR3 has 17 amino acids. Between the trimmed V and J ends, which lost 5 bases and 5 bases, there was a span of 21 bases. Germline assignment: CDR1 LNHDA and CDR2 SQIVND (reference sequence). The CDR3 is CASSPRRTGTLNEKLFF. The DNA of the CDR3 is TGTGCCAGTAGTCCTCGAAGAACCGGGACCCTAAATGAAAAACTGTTTTTT.

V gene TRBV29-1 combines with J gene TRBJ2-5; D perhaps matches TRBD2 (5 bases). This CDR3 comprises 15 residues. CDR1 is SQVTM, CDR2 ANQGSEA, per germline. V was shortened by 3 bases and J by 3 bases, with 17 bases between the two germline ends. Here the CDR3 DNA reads TGCAGCGTTGATTCGCCCCCCCGGAGGAAAGAGACCCAGTACTTC. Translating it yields CSVDSPPRRKETQYF.

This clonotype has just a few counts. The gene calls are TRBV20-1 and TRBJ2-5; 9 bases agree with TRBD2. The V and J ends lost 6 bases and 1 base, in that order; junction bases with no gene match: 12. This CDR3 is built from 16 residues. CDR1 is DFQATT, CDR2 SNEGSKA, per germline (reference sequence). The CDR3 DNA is TGCAGTGCGTCGCCTAGCGGGGTCACCGGCCAAGAGACCCAGTACTTC. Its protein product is CSASPSGVTGQETQYF.

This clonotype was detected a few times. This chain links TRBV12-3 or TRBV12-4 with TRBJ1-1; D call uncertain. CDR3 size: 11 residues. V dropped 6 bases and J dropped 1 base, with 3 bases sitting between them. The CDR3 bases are TGTGCCAGCAGGACGAACACTGAAGCTTTCTTT. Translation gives CASRTNTEAFF.

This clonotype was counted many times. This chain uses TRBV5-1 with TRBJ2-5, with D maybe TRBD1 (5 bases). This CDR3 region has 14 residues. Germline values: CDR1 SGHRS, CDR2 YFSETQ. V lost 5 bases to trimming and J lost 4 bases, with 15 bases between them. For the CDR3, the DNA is TGCGCCAGCAGTCGATCGGACACCGGAGAGACCCAGTACTTC. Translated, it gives CASSRSDTGETQYF.

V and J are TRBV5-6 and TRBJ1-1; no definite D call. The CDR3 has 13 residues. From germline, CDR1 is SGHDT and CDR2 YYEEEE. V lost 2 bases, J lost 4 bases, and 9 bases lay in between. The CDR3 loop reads CASSLGGGTEAFF. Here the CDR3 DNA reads TGTGCCAGCAGCTTAGGCGGAGGCACTGAAGCTTTCTTT.